This T cell receptor beta chain was sequenced during a study of shared clonotypes between healthy human individuals. General observations from the study: The sharing of 5% to 5.5% of naive CD4 clonotypes was seen across several donors. A limitation of the genetic and exposure-history diversity represented arose from few donors.

Generated by immunoSEQ multiplex PCR, the TCRdb table keeps only in-frame clones and is missing some. Among some 1,900,000 clones listed, about 95% were seen once. CDR3 size: 14 residues. CDR1 is SGHTA and CDR2 is FQGNSA in the germline V gene. Between the trimmed V and J ends, which lost 4 bases and 2 bases, there was a span of 11 bases. As defined, naive CD8 cells were CD45RO-negative and positively selected for CCR7, with terminally differentiated effector memory CD45RA+ cells excluded. On this clone itself: Its antigen is as yet unknown.

The clonotype was recovered from a man between 18 and 35 years old in good health. The sequencing input was naive CD8+ T cells sorted from blood. The chain has TRBV7-2 and TRBJ2-5, with D possibly TRBD2 on 5 matching bases. CDR3 sequence reads: CASSSSAEQETQYF. The CDR3 DNA sequence: TGTGCCAGCAGCTCCTCAGCGGAGCAAGAGACCCAGTACTTC.